This TCR beta chain came from a study of blood T cell repertoires in COVID-19. The CDR3 covers 13 residues. Deletions cut 3 bases from V and 7 bases from J, with 13 bases between. Germline CDR1 reads SGHRS; CDR2 reads YFSETQ. Libraries were prepared by immunoSEQ multiplex PCR; TCRdb keeps only in-frame clonotypes and omits some of them. The sample gives approximately 46,000 clones, approximately 85% of which show up once; about 6% is in the top ten. Material for sequencing was peripheral blood. The chain uses TRBV5-1 and TRBJ1-2, with a possible D match to TRBD1 (5 bases). This sequence originates from a man in his sixties with acute or convalescent COVID-19. In DNA form, the CDR3 reads TGCGCCAGCAGCTGGTCGGGGGAACGTGGCTACACCTTC. Encoded protein: CASSWSGERGYTF.